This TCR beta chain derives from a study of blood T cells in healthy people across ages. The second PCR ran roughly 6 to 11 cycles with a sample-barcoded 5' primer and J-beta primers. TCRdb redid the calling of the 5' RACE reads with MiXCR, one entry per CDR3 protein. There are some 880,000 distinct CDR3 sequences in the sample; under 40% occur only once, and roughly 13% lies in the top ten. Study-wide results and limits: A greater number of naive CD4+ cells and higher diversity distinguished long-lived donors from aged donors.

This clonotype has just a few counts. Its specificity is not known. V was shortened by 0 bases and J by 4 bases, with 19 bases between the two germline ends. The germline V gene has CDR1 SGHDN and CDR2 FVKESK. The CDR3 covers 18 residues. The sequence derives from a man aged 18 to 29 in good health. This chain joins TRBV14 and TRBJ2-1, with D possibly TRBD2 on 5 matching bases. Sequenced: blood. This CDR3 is CASSQDPLTQRRYNEQFF. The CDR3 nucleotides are TGTGCCAGCAGCCAAGATCCGTTGACCCAGCGGCGGTACAATGAGCAGTTCTTC.